One and the same sample provided the 8 T cell receptor beta chains below, sequenced in a study of siplizumab effects on memory and regulatory T cells. The table came from immunoSEQ multiplex PCR; TCRdb's copy has only in-frame clones and leaves some out. The sample includes fewer than 100,000 clones, approximately 93% of them seen just once. The source material was non-Treg CD4+ T cells sorted from blood. The origin of the receptors is a human donor in good health.

The CDR3 DNA sequence: TGTGCCAGCAGCTTAGCGGGGGGACAGACCTCCTACGAGCAGTACTTC. This sequence encodes CASSLAGGQTSYEQYF. The V gene is TRBV7-6, the J gene TRBJ2-7; D possibly corresponds to TRBD1 (7 bases). With 0 bases removed from V and 0 bases from J, the gap between germline ends came to 12 bases. Germline values: CDR1 SGHVS, CDR2 FNYEAQ. This CDR3 is built from 16 residues.

The chain has TRBV10-2 and TRBJ1-2, with D perhaps matching TRBD1 (5 bases). Germline V gene data show CDR1 as WSHSY and CDR2 as SAAADI. V lost 4 bases and J lost 1, with 10 bases in between. The CDR3 is 14 amino acids. In DNA, the CDR3 is TGCGCCAGCAGTGCGGGGGACGGTAACTATGGCTACACCTTC. It specifies CASSAGDGNYGYTF.

The chain employs TRBV5-3 and TRBJ1-3; 7 positions agree with TRBD1. Being an ORF, TRBV5-3 has a function that is uncertain. This CDR3 contains 16 residues. J gave up 1 base and V 5 bases, and 9 bases lay outside the gene matches. The CDR3, as DNA: TGTGCCAGAAGTCCACCAGGGGGTCGGTCTGGAAACACCATATATTTT. Its protein is CARSPPGGRSGNTIYF.

J is TRBJ1-1 and V is TRBV10-1; no reliable D call. The V gene lost 0 bases and the J gene lost 4 bases, with 12 bases spanning the gap. This CDR3 contains 15 residues. From germline, CDR1 is WNHNN and CDR2 SYGVQD (reference sequence). This CDR3 is CASSESPYLGTEAFF. The DNA for the CDR3 is TGCGCCAGCAGTGAGTCTCCATATTTGGGCACTGAAGCTTTCTTT.

V usage is TRBV21-1 and J usage is TRBJ2-2; the DNA was not used to check the table's D call, TRBD1. TRBV21-1 is termed a pseudogene. The CDR3 runs 12 residues. CDR3 in amino acids: CASSSQSGELFF. CDR3 sequence (DNA): TGTGCCAGCAGCAGCCAGTCCGGGGAGCTGTTTTTT.

The CDR3 DNA reads as TGTGCCAGCAGTGAAGGGACAGTTTTAGGAGAGACCCAGTACTTC. Amino acid sequence: CASSEGTVLGETQYF. The rearrangement links TRBV2 to TRBJ2-5; tentatively, D is TRBD1 (6 bases). The CDR3 spans 15 residues. With 1 base removed from V and 4 bases from J, the gap between germline ends came to 13 bases. The germline V gene encodes CDR1 SNHLY and CDR2 FYNNEI.

The DNA for the CDR3 is TGTGCCAGTAGCCCTTTCCCGGGACTAGCGGGGGGGGATCGTGATACGCAGTATTTT. This translates into CASSPFPGLAGGDRDTQYF. This chain joins TRBV19 and TRBJ2-3; 16 bases map to TRBD2. The V gene end was trimmed by 6 bases and the J gene end by 6 bases; junction bases not matched to a gene: 15. CDR1 is LNHDA, CDR2 SQIVND, per germline (reference sequence). The CDR3 loop spans 19 amino acids.

The J gene is TRBJ1-2, the V gene TRBV27; 8 nucleotides line up with TRBD1. Trimming took 4 bases from V and 0 from J; bases not matched to a gene: 4. The CDR3 is 15 residues long. Per germline, CDR1 MNHEY and CDR2 SMNVEV (reference sequence). Here the CDR3 reads CASSSDRGPNYGYTF. CDR3 sequence (DNA): TGTGCCAGCAGTTCAGACAGGGGCCCTAACTATGGCTACACCTTC.